One and the same sample provided the 8 T cell receptor beta chains below, sequenced in a study of T cells after yellow fever vaccination. TCRdb called the 5' RACE reads again in MiXCR, with one record for every CDR3 protein. Of about 30,000 distinct CDR3 sequences listed, roughly 6.3% are singletons. The starting material was PBMCs, either bulk or a sorted T-cell subset (CD4+, CD8+, memory, or dextramer-sorted; not recorded which), obtained on the day of the yellow fever booster vaccination. The receptors stem from a man between 25 and 39 years old who received the YFV17D yellow fever vaccine.

This clonotype was found many times. The V and J genes are TRBV6-1 and TRBJ1-5; no firm D call. Between the trimmed V and J ends, which lost 6 bases and 6 bases, there was a span of 12 bases. The CDR3 runs to 13 residues. The germline V gene encodes CDR1 MNHNS and CDR2 SASEGT. The CDR3 bases are TGTGCCAGCAGCCCCATCCTAGGTCAGCCCCAGCATTTT. The encoded protein is CASSPILGQPQHF.

V gene TRBV19 combines with J gene TRBJ2-4; a weak D match, TRBD2 (7 bases). The CDR3 is 15 residues long. The V and J ends lost 5 bases and 7 bases respectively, with 18 bases between them. The germline CDR1 and CDR2 sequences are LNHDA and SQIVND (reference sequence). In DNA, the CDR3 is TGTGCCAGTAGTCTTGGGAGGGGGTCTGAGAACATTCAGTACTTC. Translated, it gives CASSLGRGSENIQYF.

The DNA for the CDR3 is TGCGCCAGCAGTTCCTCGGCCTACGAGCAGTACTTC. Its protein is CASSSSAYEQYF. The rearrangement links TRBV10-2 to TRBJ2-7; unclear D gene. Germline-derived CDR1 and CDR2 are WSHSY and SAAADI. This CDR3 spans 12 amino acids. The V end was cut by 5 bases, the J end by 2 bases, with 7 bases between.

At least ten counts were recorded for this clonotype. The chain uses TRBV7-9 and TRBJ2-5; tentative D call: TRBD1 (6 bases). V was trimmed by 1 base and J by 5 bases, leaving 11 bases between them. Germline loops: CDR1 SEHNR, CDR2 FQNEAQ (reference sequence). There are 14 residues in the CDR3. CDR3 DNA: TGTGCCAGCAGCTTAGTAGGGGGTCTCGAGACCCAGTACTTC. Its protein product is CASSLVGGLETQYF.

This chain connects TRBV19 to TRBJ2-5, with D uncertain. The CDR3 runs to 15 residues. Trimming removed 11 bases at V and 3 bases at J, with 22 bases between. From germline, CDR1 is LNHDA and CDR2 SQIVND (reference sequence). CDR3: CAGCSCGPLKETQYF. The CDR3, as DNA: TGTGCCGGTTGTAGTTGCGGCCCCCTAAAAGAGACCCAGTACTTC.

This clonotype was detected many times. V gene TRBV2 combines with J gene TRBJ2-6; D possibly corresponds to TRBD1 (5 bases). V was trimmed by 0 bases and J by 2 bases, leaving 11 bases between them. The CDR3 is made up of 17 amino acids. Germline V gene lookup returns CDR1 SNHLY and CDR2 FYNNEI. The CDR3 bases are TGTGCCAGCAGTGAAGCGACCAGGGCGGCTGGGGCCAACGTCCTGACTTTC. It translates to CASSEATRAAGANVLTF.

The sample holds many counts of this clonotype. This sequence joins TRBV7-9 and TRBJ1-2, with unresolved D. The V gene lost 5 bases and the J gene lost 6 bases, with 22 bases spanning the gap. In germline, CDR1 is SEHNR, CDR2 FQNEAQ (reference sequence). This CDR3 spans 16 amino acids. The CDR3 sequence is CASSPQTGPLVHGYTF. CDR3 DNA sequence: TGTGCCAGCAGCCCGCAAACCGGACCCCTGGTTCATGGCTACACCTTC.

The table lists this clonotype with many counts. This chain uses TRBV7-2 with TRBJ2-7; D possibly corresponds to TRBD2 (7 bases). Trimming took off 4 bases at V and 4 bases at J, with 20 bases between the two ends. The germline V gene encodes CDR1 SGHTA and CDR2 FQGNSA. This CDR3 spans 16 amino acids. CDR3 loop: CASSSQGGAALYEQYF. The CDR3 DNA is TGTGCCAGCAGCTCCCAAGGGGGGGCCGCCTTGTACGAGCAGTACTTC.